This T cell receptor (beta chain) was sequenced in a study of blood T cell repertoires in COVID-19. The repertoire was sequenced with immunoSEQ multiplex PCR; TCRdb's copy has only in-frame clones and lacks some. Of nearly 350,000 clones in the sample, about 90% were seen once. Per the germline V gene, CDR1 is GTSNPN and CDR2 is SVGIG (reference sequence). Trimming removed 3 bases at V and 6 bases at J, with 14 bases between. This CDR3 has 13 residues. The chain is built from TRBV30 and TRBJ1-2, with a weak D call TRBD1 (5 bases). The TCR comes from a woman under 30 who had recovered from COVID-19. Specimen: peripheral blood. The CDR3 protein is CAWSAFSGDGYTF. The CDR3 DNA reads TGTGCCTGGAGCGCATTTTCGGGGGATGGCTACACCTTC. The full variable domain, with the rest looked up from reference TRBV30 and TRBJ1-2, is SQTIHQWPATLVQPVGSPLSLECTVEGTSNPNLYWYRQAAGRGLQLLFYSVGIGQISSEVPQNLSASRPQDRQFILSSKKLLLSDSGFYLCAWSAFSGDGYTFGSGTRLTVV.